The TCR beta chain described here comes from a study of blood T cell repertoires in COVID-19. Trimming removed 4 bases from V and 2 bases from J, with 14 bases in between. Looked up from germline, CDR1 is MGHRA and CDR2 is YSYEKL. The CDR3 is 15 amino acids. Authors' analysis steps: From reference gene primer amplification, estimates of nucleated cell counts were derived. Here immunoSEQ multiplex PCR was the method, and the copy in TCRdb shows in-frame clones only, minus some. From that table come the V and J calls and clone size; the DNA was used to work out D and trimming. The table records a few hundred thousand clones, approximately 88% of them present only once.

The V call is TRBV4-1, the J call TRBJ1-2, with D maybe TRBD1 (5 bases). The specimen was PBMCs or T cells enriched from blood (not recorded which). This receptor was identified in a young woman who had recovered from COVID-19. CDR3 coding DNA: TGCGCCAGCAGCCCAGGAGGAGGGACCAACTATGGCTACACCTTC. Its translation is CASSPGGGTNYGYTF.